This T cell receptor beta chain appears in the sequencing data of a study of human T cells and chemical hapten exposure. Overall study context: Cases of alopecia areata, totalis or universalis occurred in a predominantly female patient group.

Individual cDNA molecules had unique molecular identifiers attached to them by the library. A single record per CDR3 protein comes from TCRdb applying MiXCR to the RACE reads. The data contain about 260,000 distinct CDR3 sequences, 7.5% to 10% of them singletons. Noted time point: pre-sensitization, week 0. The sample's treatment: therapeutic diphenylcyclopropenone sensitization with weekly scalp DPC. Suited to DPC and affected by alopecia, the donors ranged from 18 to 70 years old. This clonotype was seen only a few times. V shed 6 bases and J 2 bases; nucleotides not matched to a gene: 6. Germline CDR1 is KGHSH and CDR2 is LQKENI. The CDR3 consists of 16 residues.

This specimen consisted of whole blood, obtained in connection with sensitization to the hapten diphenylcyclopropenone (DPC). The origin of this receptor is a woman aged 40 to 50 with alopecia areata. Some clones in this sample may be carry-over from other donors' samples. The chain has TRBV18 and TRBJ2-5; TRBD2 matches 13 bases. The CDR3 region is CASSPPGLAGQETQYF. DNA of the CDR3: TGTGCCAGCTCCCCCCCGGGACTAGCGGGACAAGAGACCCAGTACTTC.